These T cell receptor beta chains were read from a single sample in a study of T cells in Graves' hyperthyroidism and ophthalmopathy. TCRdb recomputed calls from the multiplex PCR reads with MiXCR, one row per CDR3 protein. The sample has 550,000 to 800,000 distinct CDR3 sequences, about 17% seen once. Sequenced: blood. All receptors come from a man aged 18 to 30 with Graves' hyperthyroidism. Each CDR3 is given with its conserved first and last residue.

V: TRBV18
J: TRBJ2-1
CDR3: CASSPGRAYNEQFF

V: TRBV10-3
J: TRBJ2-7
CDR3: CAIRPGGLSPYEQYF

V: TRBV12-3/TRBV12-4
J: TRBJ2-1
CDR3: CASMTGGSSNEQFF

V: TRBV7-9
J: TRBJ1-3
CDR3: CASSPRLQSSGNTIYF

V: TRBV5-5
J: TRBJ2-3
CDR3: CASSLATRTDTQYF

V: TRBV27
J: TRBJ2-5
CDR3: CASSFFRGPEETQYF

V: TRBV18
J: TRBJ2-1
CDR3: CASSPTSGNYNEQFF

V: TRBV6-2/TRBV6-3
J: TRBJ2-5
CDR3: CASSYSWGTQYF

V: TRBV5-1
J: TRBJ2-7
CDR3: CASSFTQGKNEQYF

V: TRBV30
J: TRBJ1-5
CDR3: CAWSILLGNQPQHF

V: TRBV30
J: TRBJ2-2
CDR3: CAWSKREGHGELFF

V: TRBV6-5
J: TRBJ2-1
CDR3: CASSYSILGSNEQFF

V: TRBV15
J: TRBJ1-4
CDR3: CATSSERDRANEKLFF

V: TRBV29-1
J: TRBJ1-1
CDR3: CSVRYTEAFF

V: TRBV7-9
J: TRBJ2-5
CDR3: CASVRDRGQETQYF

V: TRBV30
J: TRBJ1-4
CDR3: CAWSADSTTNGKLFF

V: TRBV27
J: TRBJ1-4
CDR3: CASFGRMGEELFF

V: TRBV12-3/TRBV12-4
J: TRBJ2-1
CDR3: CASSFRQGPNEQFF

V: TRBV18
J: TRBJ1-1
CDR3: CASSHQDRPYEAFF

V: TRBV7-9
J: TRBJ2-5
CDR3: CASSPGGKLKETQYF

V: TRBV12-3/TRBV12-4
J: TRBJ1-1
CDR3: CASSFNEAFF

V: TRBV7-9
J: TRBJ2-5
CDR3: CASSLAVAGLSQETQYF

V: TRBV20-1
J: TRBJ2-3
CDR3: CSAWGLAGGPADTQYF

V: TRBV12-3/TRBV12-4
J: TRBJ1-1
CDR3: CASSLRGQGKNTEAFF

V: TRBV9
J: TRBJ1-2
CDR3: CASSVDQSGYTF

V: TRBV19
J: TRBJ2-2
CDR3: CASSFSGSASGRTGELFF

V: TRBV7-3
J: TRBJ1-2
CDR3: CASSLKGPLPNYGYTF

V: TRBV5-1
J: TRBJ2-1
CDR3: CASSPGASAEYNEQFF

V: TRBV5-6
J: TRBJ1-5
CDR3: CASSLGPAPNQPQHF

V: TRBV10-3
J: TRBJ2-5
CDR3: CAIREQGGETQYF